The 26 T cell receptor beta chains presented below share a single source sample, sequenced in a study of blood T cell repertoires in COVID-19. The assay was immunoSEQ multiplex PCR, and TCRdb's table has in-frame clones only and misses some. This sample carries around 140,000 clones, just under 90% of them seen once, and the ten largest clones take 8.5% to 9.5%. The sequenced material came from peripheral blood. Every receptor here comes from a woman in her forties or fifties with active or convalescent COVID-19.

This chain joins TRBV5-4 and TRBJ1-2; 7 nucleotides agree with TRBD1. This CDR3 spans 14 amino acids. Trimming at V came to 1 base and at J to 5 bases, leaving 5 bases not matched to a gene. Germline CDR1 and CDR2: SGHNT and YYREEE (reference sequence). CDR3 amino acids: CASSLRTGGYGYTF. The CDR3 DNA reads as TGTGCCAGCAGCTTGAGGACAGGAGGGTATGGCTACACCTTC.

The genes are TRBV6-2 or TRBV6-3 and TRBJ2-7, with D perhaps matching TRBD1 (5 bases). Germline V gene sequence: CDR1 MNHEY, CDR2 SVGEGT. The CDR3 has 13 residues. Trimming stripped 5 bases from V and 1 base from J, with 9 bases between. CDR3 residues: CASSQDSSYEQYF. In DNA, the CDR3 is TGTGCCAGCAGTCAAGACAGTTCCTACGAGCAGTACTTC.

In this sample, this clone turned up a few times. A junction boundary mismatches the germline segment, possibly from a read error. J is TRBJ2-2 and V is TRBV28, with 9 nucleotides matching TRBD1. This CDR3 region has 15 residues. Germline V gives CDR1 MDHEN, CDR2 SYDVKM. In nucleotides, the CDR3 is TGTGCCAGCAGTCAACAGACAGGGGGGGGCGGGCAGCTGTTTTTT. This encodes CASSQQTGGGGQLFF. Based on the CDR3 plus reference TRBV28 and TRBJ2-2, the full variable domain is DVKVTQSSRYLVKRTGEKVFLECVQDMDHENMFWYRQDPGLGLRLIYFSYDVKMKEKGDIPEGYSVSREKKERFSLILESASTNQTSMYLCASSQQTGGGGQLFFGEGSRLTVL.

The chain couples TRBV2 to TRBJ1-2; 9 bases align to TRBD1. The CDR3 runs 14 residues. The trim removed 0 bases at V and 10 bases at J, leaving 6 bases unmatched. CDR1 is SNHLY and CDR2 is FYNNEI in the germline V gene. The chain's CDR3 is CASSEAGTGYFYTF. Written as DNA, the CDR3 is TGTGCCAGCAGTGAAGCGGGGACAGGGTATTTCTACACCTTC.

V and J are TRBV27 and TRBJ1-2; TRBD1 aligns across 7 bases. V trimming: 5 bases; J trimming: 6 bases; junction bases outside the gene matches: 9. Germline lookup yields CDR1 MNHEY and CDR2 SMNVEV (reference sequence). The CDR3 totals 14 residues. In DNA form, the CDR3 reads TGTGCCAGCAGTCTTTACGCCGGGACAGATGGCTACACCTTC. It yields the protein CASSLYAGTDGYTF.

This clone appeared a few times. Written as DNA, the CDR3 is TGTGCCAGCAGCTTAGCGACTAGCGGGAATCCCGGCATTCAGTACTTC. Amino acid sequence: CASSLATSGNPGIQYF. The V and J genes are TRBV7-8 and TRBJ2-4; 11 nucleotides align to TRBD2. With V trimmed by 0 bases and J by 9 bases, 7 bases remained unmatched. This CDR3 region has 16 residues. Germline-derived CDR1 and CDR2 are SGHVS and FQNEAQ.

This chain uses TRBV5-1 with TRBJ2-7; D may be TRBD2 (6 bases). V was clipped by 7 bases and J by 2 bases, with 10 bases between them. Germline V gene lookup returns CDR1 SGHRS and CDR2 YFSETQ. CDR3 length: 12 amino acids. CDR3 DNA: TGCGCCAGCGGCGGGGTGGCCTACGAGCAGTACTTC. Amino acid sequence: CASGGVAYEQYF.

The table lists this clone with a count of one. The chain employs TRBV6-1 and TRBJ1-3; tentative D call: TRBD1 (6 bases). The CDR3 sequence is 17 residues long. The V and J ends lost 2 bases and 1 base respectively, with 15 bases between them. Germline loops: CDR1 MNHNS, CDR2 SASEGT. The CDR3 sequence is CASSEKGGHQSGNTIYF. As DNA, the CDR3 is TGTGCCAGCAGTGAAAAGGGGGGGCACCAATCTGGAAACACCATATATTTT.

The V and J genes are TRBV10-3 and TRBJ1-1, with 7 bases identical to TRBD1. The V gene end was trimmed by 6 bases and the J gene end by 5 bases; junction bases not matched to a gene: 6. This CDR3 is 13 amino acids long. Germline V gene data show CDR1 as ENHRY and CDR2 as SYGVKD. The CDR3: CAIREGAGTEAFF. The CDR3, as DNA: TGTGCCATCAGAGAGGGGGCAGGGACTGAAGCTTTCTTT.

The chain is built from TRBV3-1 (or the pseudogene TRBV3-2) and TRBJ2-7, with D possibly TRBD2 on 6 matching bases. V was cut by 7 bases and J by 0 bases, with 13 bases left in between. Germline V lookup: CDR1 LGHDT, CDR2 YNNKEL (reference sequence). The CDR3 has 14 amino acids. The CDR3 protein is CASTPRESSYEQYF. The DNA of the CDR3 is TGTGCCAGCACACCCCGGGAGAGCTCCTACGAGCAGTACTTC.

The rearrangement uses TRBV3-1 (or the pseudogene TRBV3-2) and TRBJ1-6; TRBD1 matches 7 bases. The germline gives CDR1 LGHDT, CDR2 YNNKEL (reference sequence). Trimming removed 1 base from V and 7 bases from J; junction bases left unmatched: 10. The CDR3 consists of 17 residues. Written as DNA, the CDR3 is TGTGCCAGCAGCCAAGTGACAGGGTCGGGGATAAATTCACCCCTCCACTTT. This codes for CASSQVTGSGINSPLHF.

This chain connects TRBV6-6 to TRBJ2-3; 7 nucleotides agree with TRBD1. In germline, CDR1 is MNHNY, CDR2 SVGAGI (reference sequence). After removal of 6 bases from V and 2 bases from J, the junction contained 5 bases not matched to a gene. This CDR3 is 14 amino acids long. The CDR3 here is CASSSGGPTDTQYF. In nucleotides, the CDR3 is TGTGCCAGCAGCTCAGGGGGTCCCACAGATACGCAGTATTTT.

V gene TRBV7-9 combines with J gene TRBJ1-2; D possibly corresponds to TRBD1 (6 bases). Germline V gene data show CDR1 as SEHNR and CDR2 as FQNEAQ (reference sequence). V lost 4 bases and J lost 4, with 10 bases in between. The CDR3 extends over 13 amino acids. The CDR3 spells CASSSGQIYGYTF. The CDR3 DNA is TGTGCCAGCAGCTCCGGACAGATCTATGGCTACACCTTC.

V gene TRBV2 combines with J gene TRBJ1-5, with TRBD1 as a possible D gene (5 bases). The CDR3 has 11 amino acids. The ends were cut back, 6 bases at V and 6 bases at J, with 6 bases in the middle. Germline V CDR1 and CDR2: SNHLY, FYNNEI. This chain's CDR3 is CASRQGQPQHF. In DNA, the CDR3 is TGTGCCAGCAGGCAGGGTCAGCCCCAGCATTTT. Based on the CDR3 plus reference TRBV2 and TRBJ1-5, the full variable domain is EPEVTQTPSHQVTQMGQEVILRCVPISNHLYFYWYRQILGQKVEFLVSFYNNEISEKSEIFDDQFSVERPDGSNFTLKIRSTKLEDSAMYFCASRQGQPQHFGDGTRLSIL.

This clone was seen more than once but under ten times. The rearrangement uses TRBV28 and TRBJ1-3, with 7 nucleotides matching TRBD1. CDR3 size: 14 residues. With V trimmed by 6 bases and J by 0 bases, 2 bases remained unmatched. Germline V gene sequence: CDR1 MDHEN, CDR2 SYDVKM. CDR3 DNA: TGTGCCAGCAGAAACAGGGGCTCTGGAAACACCATATATTTT. Protein product: CASRNRGSGNTIYF.

This clone showed up just once. The V gene is TRBV29-1, the J gene TRBJ2-7; weak D call: TRBD2 (6 bases). From germline, CDR1 is SQVTM and CDR2 ANQGSEA. V shed 4 bases and J shed 0 bases, with 16 bases lying between them. The CDR3 consists of 15 residues. In nucleotides, the CDR3 is TGCAGCGTTGCCTATAGCGGAAGGAGCTCCTACGAGCAGTACTTC. This codes for CSVAYSGRSSYEQYF.

The J gene is TRBJ1-4, the V gene TRBV30; no firm D call. Germline CDR1 and CDR2: GTSNPN and SVGIG (reference sequence). The germline V and J ends were trimmed by 3 bases and 2 bases, with 10 bases remaining between them. This CDR3 has 14 residues. The CDR3 DNA is TGTGCCTGGAGCGCAGGAGGGACTAATGAAAAACTGTTTTTT. This encodes CAWSAGGTNEKLFF. Based on the CDR3 plus reference TRBV30 and TRBJ1-4, the full variable domain is SQTIHQWPATLVQPVGSPLSLECTVEGTSNPNLYWYRQAAGRGLQLLFYSVGIGQISSEVPQNLSASRPQDRQFILSSKKLLLSDSGFYLCAWSAGGTNEKLFFGSGTQLSVL.

The V call is TRBV10-3, the J call TRBJ1-6; tentative D call: TRBD1 (6 bases). In germline, CDR1 is ENHRY, CDR2 SYGVKD. CDR3 size: 15 residues. The V end lost 4 bases, the J end lost 5 bases, and 12 bases lay between the germline ends. DNA for the CDR3: TGTGCCATCAGTGGCGGGCCAGGGGATAATTCACCCCTCCACTTT. Translation gives CAISGGPGDNSPLHF.

The chain uses TRBV4-1 and TRBJ2-7, with 8 bases matching TRBD2. This CDR3 is built from 15 residues. J was trimmed by 4 bases and V by 4 bases; bases with no gene match: 9. In germline, CDR1 is MGHRA, CDR2 YSYEKL. CDR3 region: CASSRGSGSSYEQYF. CDR3 in DNA: TGCGCCAGCAGCCGGGGGAGCGGGAGTTCGTACGAGCAGTACTTC.

J is TRBJ1-5 and V is TRBV4-2; TRBD1 is a possible D gene (5 bases). The germline V gene encodes CDR1 LGHNA and CDR2 YNFKEQ. V was shortened by 0 bases and J by 9 bases, with 15 bases between the two germline ends. This CDR3 is 15 amino acids long. CDR3 nucleotides: TGTGCCAGCAGCCAAGATCTGAATCCAGGGCGGCCCCAGCATTTT. Translation gives CASSQDLNPGRPQHF.

CDR3 coding DNA: TGTGCCAGCAGTTATTCAGGGGCCAATTCTGGCGGCTACACCTTC. Translation gives CASSYSGANSGGYTF. The V call is TRBV6-2 or TRBV6-3, the J call TRBJ1-2; the D gene is possibly TRBD1 (6 bases). CDR3 length equals 15 residues. V gave up 3 bases and J gave up 8 bases, with 19 bases separating them. CDR1 and CDR2 (germline): MNHEY, SVGEGT.

CDR3 loop: CASSSQRERFSIAGYNEQFF. CDR3 coding DNA: TGTGCCAGCAGCTCACAGCGGGAGAGGTTTAGTATAGCCGGTTACAATGAGCAGTTCTTC. V gene TRBV13 combines with J gene TRBJ2-1; 8 bases are a match to TRBD2. Per germline, CDR1 PRHDT and CDR2 FYEKMQ (reference sequence). The CDR3 is 20 residues long. Trimming cost V 4 bases and J 4 bases; bases outside gene matches: 21.

The chain uses TRBV6-2 or TRBV6-3 and TRBJ1-1; D remains ambiguous. This CDR3 region has 14 residues. Trimming left V 2 bases short and J 1 base short, with 8 bases between. The germline V gene has CDR1 MNHEY and CDR2 SVGEGT. Written as DNA, the CDR3 is TGTGCCAGCAGTTACGACACGAAGAACACTGAAGCTTTCTTT. Its translation: CASSYDTKNTEAFF.

The chain links TRBV7-9 to TRBJ1-1; D is unclear. The CDR3 consists of 15 residues. The V and J ends lost 2 bases and 4 bases respectively, with 14 bases between them. In germline, CDR1 is SEHNR, CDR2 FQNEAQ (reference sequence). CDR3 sequence (DNA): TGTGCCAGCAGCTTACCTGCTCTAGCAGCCACTGAAGCTTTCTTT. This sequence encodes CASSLPALAATEAFF.

The chain links TRBV2 to TRBJ1-1; no clear D gene. Per germline, CDR1 SNHLY and CDR2 FYNNEI. V lost 7 bases and J 5 bases, leaving 23 bases between the germline ends. This CDR3 is built from 16 residues. The chain's CDR3 is CASTLSRVRRETEAFF. The DNA of the CDR3 is TGTGCCAGCACCCTCTCCCGGGTGAGGAGGGAGACTGAAGCTTTCTTT.

The chain couples TRBV7-9 to TRBJ2-2, with D possibly being TRBD2 (6 bases). V was clipped by 4 bases and J by 4 bases, with 25 bases between them. The length of the CDR3 is 19 residues. Per germline, CDR1 SEHNR and CDR2 FQNEAQ (reference sequence). Here the CDR3 reads CASSSPFGSGGRITGELFF. The DNA for the CDR3 is TGTGCCAGCAGCTCCCCGTTCGGTAGCGGAGGACGAATCACCGGGGAGCTGTTTTTT.